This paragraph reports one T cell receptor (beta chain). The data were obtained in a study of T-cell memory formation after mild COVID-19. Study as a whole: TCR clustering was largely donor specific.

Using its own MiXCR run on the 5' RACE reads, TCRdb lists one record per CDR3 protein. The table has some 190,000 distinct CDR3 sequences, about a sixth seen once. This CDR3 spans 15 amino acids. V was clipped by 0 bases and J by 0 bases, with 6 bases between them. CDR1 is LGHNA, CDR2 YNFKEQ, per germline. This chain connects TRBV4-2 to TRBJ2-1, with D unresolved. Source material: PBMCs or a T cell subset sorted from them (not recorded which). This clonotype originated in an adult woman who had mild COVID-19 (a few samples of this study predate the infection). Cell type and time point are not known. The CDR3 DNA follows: TGTGCCAGCAGCCAAGATTGGGCCTCCTACAATGAGCAGTTCTTC. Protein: CASSQDWASYNEQFF.